This T cell receptor beta chain comes out of a study of blood T cell repertoires in COVID-19. This clone appeared a few times. Assignments of participants to cohorts depended upon their own reported clinical history. The CDR3 loop spans 16 amino acids. V was pared by 5 bases and J by 5 bases, with 11 bases of the junction left unmatched. Looked up from germline, CDR1 is LNHDA and CDR2 is SQIVND (reference sequence). Repertoires were generated with immunoSEQ multiplex PCR, while TCRdb's copy carries only in-frame clones and drops some. The data contain about 210,000 clones, more than 70% of them seen just once; the ten biggest clones take up 4.3%.

The rearrangement joins TRBV19 to TRBJ2-5; TRBD1 matches at 10 bases. This receptor was obtained from a man aged 25 to 40 with acute COVID-19. Sequencing was performed on PBMCs or T cells enriched from blood (not recorded which). For the CDR3, the DNA is TGTGCCAGTAGTTTCTCCGGGACAGGGGCCGGGGAGACCCAGTACTTC. This sequence encodes CASSFSGTGAGETQYF.